The clone carrying this T cell receptor beta chain has just a few counts. Its cognate antigen is unknown. The record originates from a study of shared clonotypes between healthy human individuals. All donors were Caucasian adults living in Nashville, Tennessee. The material for each subset, its genomic DNA, was split evenly across several immunoSEQ plates. The assay was immunoSEQ multiplex PCR, and TCRdb's table has in-frame clones only and misses some. This table has some 900,000 clones, 60% to 85% appearing once. Broader study findings: Sharing across a few donors was seen in roughly 5% of naive CD4 clonotypes.

Source material: memory CD4+ T cells sorted from blood. The subset is: CD45RA-negative fraction. The TCR was taken from a man aged 18 to 30 in good health.

CDR3 region: CAWSSGLAGTYNEQFF. CDR3 DNA sequence: TGTGCCTGGAGTTCCGGACTAGCGGGGACATACAATGAGCAGTTCTTC. The chain carries TRBV30 and TRBJ2-1, with 12 bases aligning to TRBD2. The CDR3 is 16 residues long. V lost 2 bases, J lost 4 bases, and 6 bases stayed unmatched. The germline CDR1 and CDR2 sequences are GTSNPN and SVGIG (reference sequence).